The text below deals with one T cell receptor beta chain. The antigen remains unidentified. Sequencing used immunoSEQ multiplex PCR; TCRdb keeps in-frame clones, though not all of them. The top ten clones hold about a tenth of a sample with some 80,000 clones, more than 70% of them seen once. The data originate from a study of T cell responses to AZD1222 COVID-19 vaccine. Study outcomes and limitations: An increase in Spike-specific TCR breadth and depth was observed after two AZD1222 doses. In the spike-specific TCR repertoire, nearly half reportedly target unmutated variant regions. Donors were chiefly white British, with a greater number of females, and clonal diversity was perhaps underestimated.

The V end lost 3 bases, the J end lost 4 bases, and 15 bases lay between the germline ends. There are 14 residues in the CDR3. The germline gives CDR1 SQVTM, CDR2 ANQGSEA. The TCR originated in an adult who received the MenACWY meningococcal vaccine as a control. Source: peripheral blood, taken 28 days after the second dose of the MenACWY control vaccine. The J gene is TRBJ1-2, the V gene TRBV29-1; D perhaps matches TRBD1 (6 bases). As DNA, the CDR3 is TGCAGCGTTGACCAGTCGGGGGCGGGCTATGGCTACACCTTC. Amino acid sequence: CSVDQSGAGYGYTF.